Reported below is one T cell receptor beta chain. Its antigen specificity is not known. Per-base qualities were not stored, and no clone one base away is much larger. Library preparation was by the immunoSEQ multiplex PCR assay. The multiplex PCR relied on a mix of 60 forward primers for TCR Vbeta segments and 13 reverse primers for TCR Jbeta segments. A multiplex PCR assay on genomic DNA amplified the CDR3 region of rearranged TCR beta genes. Amplified TCR beta libraries were sequenced as 87-base-pair reads on the Illumina HiSeq System. As for the original processing: A later analysis counted 65 million to 90 million unique TCR beta chains across the roughly 700 repertoires, and 9 million to 14 million of these chains were shared by at least two donors. Raw reads were error-corrected and collapsed into unique sequences with a nearest-neighbor algorithm that merged closely related sequences to remove PCR and sequencing errors. Alignment of CDR3 sequences to IMGT reference sequences was used to assign V, D and J gene segments. Each retained sequence needed at least a six-nucleotide match to both a V gene segment and a J gene segment. Rearrangements were called productive when the CDR3 lacked stop codons and stayed in frame with V and J; all others were non-productive. CDR3 was defined according to IMGT convention as the region running from the second conserved V-encoded cysteine to the conserved J-encoded phenylalanine. In an earlier analysis of 550 to 650 of the donors, sequences lacking an unambiguous match to a single V gene segment were excluded. In an earlier analysis of a few hundred of the donors, a V segment was called functional when productive rearrangements were above 56.7%, and segregating when the standard deviation between donors exceeded 5%. To diagnose cytomegalovirus status from the catalog of TCR beta chain sequences, a statistical classification framework was built. In a later analysis, V and J genes were assigned by comparing TCR nucleotide sequences against IMGT/GENE-DB human TR gene sequences. A later analysis assigned CDR3 sequences and most-parsimonious VDJ recombination scenarios with the TCRdist pipeline. In a later analysis, each TCR beta chain was defined by its CDR3 amino acid sequence together with its V-gene family, and reads without a unique V-gene family were excluded. In a later analysis, 500 to 650 highly shared, low-generation-probability nucleotide sequences were removed to address suspected cross-contamination and a sequencing artifact. In a later analysis, a clonal expansion index for each public chain was calculated from normalized within-repertoire ranks of inferred template counts. Generation probabilities in a later analysis came from a VDJ recombination model fitted to out-of-frame rearrangements, and those results were checked against IGoR. A later analysis scored TCR-TCR, TCR-HLA and TCR-CMV co-occurrence with hypergeometric tests, applying a repertoire-size bias correction to TCR pairs. A later analysis estimated false discovery rates by permuting HLA or CMV assignments 20 times. In a later analysis, co-occurring TCRs were grouped using DBSCAN, with TCRdist sequence similarity added in when clustering inside HLA-allele-positive subsets. Repertoires with fewer than 30,000 or more than 120,000 public chains were left out of co-occurrence clustering, as were roughly five repertoires with anomalous nucleotide sharing. The table comes from immuneACCESS by way of TCRdb, which keeps in-frame sequences with V and J called. Part of the clones is missing from these tables; in studies checked, under half for an unresolved V gene and the rest for unknown reasons. V, J and clone size are those of that table, while D and trimming were read from the DNA. The sample table holds 110,000 to 150,000 clones, of which more than 75% were seen once. The ten biggest clones cover around 2.4% of the sample.

The data stem from a study of cytomegalovirus exposure and HLA in healthy donors (dated by TCRdb to 2016 to 2017). Describing the broader study: According to an earlier analysis of several hundred of the donors, 150 million to 200 million T cells yielded 120 million or so unique TCR beta sequences and less than 300 Gb of sequence data. In the later analysis, no new phenotypic data were used to find candidate immune exposures; instead, reliance was placed on TCR beta sequences and their occurrence across donors. Among 300 to 500 genotyped donors of the cohort, an average of around 240,000 unique TCR beta nucleotide sequences was sequenced per donor, of which about 20% were non-productive. Genome-wide SNP genotypes for about 65% of the 666 donors were used in a later genetic analysis, which treated that subset as a discovery cohort. The study aimed to test whether signatures of past pathogen exposure could be identified by cataloging public T cell receptors. All discovery cohort repertoires had been generated using a single sequencing platform. In a later analysis, previously published TCR beta repertoires from about 640 donors were re-analyzed and high-resolution HLA genotyping was added so that TCR occurrence patterns could be studied. The study combined high-throughput TCR immunosequencing, statistical association of individual TCRs with disease status, and machine learning to predict cytomegalovirus infection status. In an earlier analysis of more than 550 of the donors, high-throughput TCR beta sequencing was used to judge whether each TCR beta V gene segment behaved as functional or pseudogenic. Along with the 666-subject first cohort, a separate validation cohort of approximately 110 different subjects was used. Because of strong linkage in the cohort, 4 to 6 DR-DQ haplotypes were treated as single units for association and clustering. The study used immunosequencing to profile the T cell repertoires of approximately 640 subjects and linked those repertoires to cytomegalovirus serostatus. Typing coverage differed by locus: A, B, C, DRB1 and DQB1 were typed in roughly 620-630 donors, DQA1 in about 500, DPA1 in nearly 610, and DPB1 in 400 to 490. HLA typing included class I and class II loci at four-digit resolution. Roughly 300 gigabases of sequencing data and tens of millions of unique TCR sequences were included in an early release covering over 600 HLA-typed donors. Alongside the repertoire data, information on donor age, sex, ethnicity and CMV serostatus was compiled. Among the roughly 370 genotyped donors, around 81% belonged to the genetic ancestry cluster associated with self-reported Caucasian donors. Overall results and qualifications from the work: In vitro tests confirmed that a few of the cytomegalovirus-associated TCR beta chains recognize cytomegalovirus antigens. Sequencing depth was assumed to be roughly uniform across donors in the presence/absence analyses, though that assumption may not hold. It was suggested by the authors that the approach could potentially be generalized to other disease states and immunological phenotypes. In an earlier analysis of under 600 of the donors, most TCR beta V segments were observed in productive rearrangements about 90% or about 30% of the time, broadly matching IMGT annotations. Across donors, most TCR sequences were observed very rarely, whereas some public TCRs were present in many individuals. A cluster of highly shared sequence variants was judged likely to represent a technical artifact of the sequencing pipeline. According to a later analysis, parvovirus B19, influenza, CMV and Epstein-Barr virus appeared linked to several top co-occurrence clusters. Because HLA typing was missing for some donors at each locus, association tests included only the typed subset. In a later analysis, the rate of TCR association differed among HLA loci, with DRB1 alleles having the most associated TCRs and HLA-C alleles having the fewest. Correlated functional status among segregating V segments might reflect linkage disequilibrium, but an unknown experimental factor could not be ruled out. The earlier analysis of a few hundred of the donors excluded fewer than 20 rarely observed V segments, including chromosome 9 orphons, because counts were too low. The classifier was reported to diagnose cytomegalovirus status with high specificity and sensitivity in both the original and validation cohorts. CMV serostatus was the only immune exposure information available for the cohort. In a later analysis, most CMV-associated TCR beta chains were found to appear HLA-restricted, with HLA associations seemingly driven largely by CMV exposure. A further reported finding was that TCR beta sequences accurately predicted the HLA-A and HLA-B alleles for most subjects in the first cohort. In a later analysis, about 17,000 TCR beta sequences were associated with specific HLA alleles at a false discovery rate of 0.05. In a later genetic analysis, fewer N-insertions in productive TCRs were reported among donors in an Asian-associated ancestry cluster than the roughly 640-donor mean. The 87-base-pair reads could not distinguish some IMGT-functional V segments, including TRBV6-2 and TRBV6-3, so those segments were excluded. In a later genetic analysis, a missense DCLRE1C variant was associated with V-gene and J-gene trimming of TCR beta chains, and the association was replicated in an independent cohort. A later analysis found that HLA-associated TCR beta chains were more clonally expanded and had lower generation probabilities than equally common non-associated chains. When HLA alleles, especially DR and DQ, strongly co-occurred, TCR associations were difficult to assign to individual alleles. The study listed 150 to 200 TCR beta chains as associated with cytomegalovirus. In this cohort, only TCR beta chains were sequenced, and detectable features were limited by the absence of alpha or paired-chain data.

The germline V gene (reference sequence) supplies CDR1 SGHNT and CDR2 YYREEE. The CDR3 has 18 amino acids, counting the end cysteine and phenylalanine. The entry retains the CDR3 DNA only, 54 bases that are in frame from base 1. Here V drops 0 bases and J drops 9 bases, and the junction holds 16 bases not matched to any gene. The cohort consisted of approximately 690 healthy bone marrow donors. At the time of sampling, every cohort member was nominally healthy, though immune exposures that went unrecorded were likely present. The donor was CMV seropositive and was included in the group of about 290 seropositive cohort members. Every donor gave a peripheral blood sample, and the peripheral blood mononuclear cells from that sample were used for TCR beta sequencing. The Qiagen DNeasy Blood Extraction Kit was used to extract genomic DNA from the blood cell samples.

The receptor chain draws on TRBV5-4 and TRBJ2-7, and TRBD1 aligns with 12 junction nucleotides. The material sequenced was PBMCs. The receptor was derived from a woman aged 18-29 years in good health and CMV-seropositive. The nucleotide sequence is TGTGCCAGCAGCTTGGGACCGAGGCCCGGGACAGGGGGCGCACGGCAGTACTTC. Its amino acids are CASSLGPRPGTGGARQYF.